The rows below give T cell receptor beta chains drawn from one sample of a study of blood T cell repertoires in COVID-19. The table came from immunoSEQ multiplex PCR; TCRdb's copy has only in-frame clones and leaves some out. The sample has some 200,000 clones, approximately 78% seen once. Sequenced input: peripheral blood. Receptors were obtained from a woman aged 70 to 79 with COVID-19, enrolled during active disease. Both conserved end residues are part of each CDR3. A D gene is named only where the DNA matches it firmly. Expanded clones get a size class; other rows say once, few or many, or leave the size out.

d_gene	v_gene	j_gene	abundance	CDR3aa	CDR3nt
TRBD1	TRBV5-1	TRBJ2-1	once	CASRTGLGYNEQFF	TGCGCCAGCAGGACAGGGTTAGGGTACAATGAGCAGTTCTTC
NA	TRBV27	TRBJ1-2	NA	CASRPTGTHGYTF	TGTGCCAGCAGGCCCACAGGGACCCATGGCTACACCTTC
TRBD2	TRBV18	TRBJ2-1	NA	CASSRPSGRANNEQFF	TGTGCCAGCTCAAGGCCTAGCGGGCGGGCTAACAATGAGCAGTTCTTC
NA	TRBV10-3	TRBJ1-3	many	CAISDFSSSGNTIYF	TGTGCCATCAGTGATTTTTCTTCTTCGGGAAACACCATATATTTT
NA	TRBV2	TRBJ1-6	NA	CASCGTANYNSPLHF	TGTGCCAGTTGTGGGACTGCTAACTATAATTCACCCCTCCACTTT
NA	TRBV12-3/TRBV12-4	TRBJ2-1	NA	CASSLARAAEQFF	TGTGCCAGCAGTTTAGCGAGGGCGGCAGAGCAGTTCTTC
NA	TRBV28	TRBJ1-2	NA	CASTHRDYGYTF	TGTGCCAGCACGCACAGGGACTATGGCTACACCTTC
TRBD2	TRBV7-8	TRBJ2-7	NA	CASSYGTSGSGEQYF	TGTGCCAGCAGCTATGGGACTAGCGGGAGCGGCGAGCAGTACTTC
TRBD2	TRBV29-1	TRBJ2-7	once	CSVDSSGGRYEQYF	TGCAGCGTCGACTCTAGCGGAGGTCGGTACGAGCAGTACTTC
NA	TRBV7-2	TRBJ2-2	once	CASSFRYTGELFF	TGTGCCAGCAGTTTCCGTTACACCGGGGAGCTGTTTTTT
TRBD1	TRBV29-1	TRBJ1-1	NA	CSVTQGRGEAFF	TGCAGCGTCACACAGGGGCGCGGCGAAGCTTTCTTT
NA	TRBV7-2	TRBJ2-1	NA	CASSYQTPSQFF	TGTGCCAGCAGCTATCAGACACCTTCTCAGTTCTTC
NA	TRBV6-5	TRBJ2-3	NA	CAVLKTGPSTDTQYF	TGTGCCGTCCTGAAGACAGGACCTAGCACAGATACGCAGTATTTT
NA	TRBV4-3	TRBJ2-1	NA	CASSQGSAGAYNEQFF	TGCGCCAGCAGCCAAGGTTCCGCTGGAGCTTACAATGAGCAGTTCTTC
NA	TRBV6-2/TRBV6-3	TRBJ1-5	NA	CASSLVGSHQPQHF	TGTGCCAGCAGTCTTGTGGGGAGCCATCAGCCCCAGCATTTT
TRBD1	TRBV7-2	TRBJ1-2	NA	CASSLGQGPPGYTF	TGTGCCAGCAGCTTAGGACAGGGTCCCCCTGGCTACACCTTC
TRBD2	TRBV27	TRBJ2-1	NA	CASSSSGLASNEQFF	TGTGCCAGCAGTTCCTCCGGACTAGCGTCCAATGAGCAGTTCTTC
NA	TRBV6-5	TRBJ2-3	NA	CASSSSGYVTQYF	TGTGCCAGCAGTTCGTCGGGGTACGTTACGCAGTATTTT
NA	TRBV27	TRBJ2-3	many	CASSLSLSTDTQYF	TGTGCCAGCAGTTTATCACTGAGCACAGATACGCAGTATTTT
NA	TRBV5-1	TRBJ1-5	NA	CASRQDTNSNQPQHF	TGCGCCAGCAGACAGGACACAAATAGCAATCAGCCCCAGCATTTT